These T cell receptor beta chains were read from a single sample in a study of T cell responses to AZD1222 COVID-19 vaccine. Repertoires were generated with immunoSEQ multiplex PCR, while TCRdb's copy carries only in-frame clones and drops some. The data show 150,000 or so clones, 87% seen once. Sequencing was performed on peripheral blood, taken 28 days after the second AZD1222 dose. These receptors were taken from an adult who received the AZD1222 COVID-19 vaccine. Both conserved end residues are part of each CDR3. The order of the fields is V gene, clone size, D gene, J gene, CDR3 DNA, CDR3 protein. D genes are given only for firm matches. Not every row has a clone size; where given, it reads once, few, many or a size class.

V gene: TRBV28; clone size: -; D gene: -; J gene: TRBJ1-4; CDR3 DNA: TGTGCCAGCAGTTTAAAAGGGGCTTGGGGGGAAAAACTGTTTTTT; CDR3 protein: CASSLKGAWGEKLFF
V gene: TRBV7-9; clone size: -; D gene: -; J gene: TRBJ2-7; CDR3 DNA: TGTGCCAGCAGCTACTACGGAGCCACCCCCGAGCAGTACTTC; CDR3 protein: CASSYYGATPEQYF
V gene: TRBV19; clone size: -; D gene: TRBD1; J gene: TRBJ2-5; CDR3 DNA: TGTGCCAGTAGTGGGACAGGGGGAGGGCAAGAGACCCAGTACTTC; CDR3 protein: CASSGTGGGQETQYF
V gene: TRBV19; clone size: -; D gene: TRBD1; J gene: TRBJ2-7; CDR3 DNA: TGTGCCAGTAGTATGGCGGGACAGGGGACCTACGAGCAGTACTTC; CDR3 protein: CASSMAGQGTYEQYF
V gene: TRBV3-1/TRBV3-2; clone size: -; D gene: TRBD2; J gene: TRBJ2-2; CDR3 DNA: TGTGCCAGCAGCCCCGTCGCTAGCGGGAAAGGGGAGCTGTTTTTT; CDR3 protein: CASSPVASGKGELFF
V gene: TRBV5-1; clone size: once; D gene: -; J gene: TRBJ2-5; CDR3 DNA: TGCGCCAGCAGCCATGGGGAGACCCAGTACTTC; CDR3 protein: CASSHGETQYF
V gene: TRBV9; clone size: -; D gene: -; J gene: TRBJ2-1; CDR3 DNA: TGTGCCAGCAGCCCGCTGACTAGTCCGAATGAGCAGTTCTTC; CDR3 protein: CASSPLTSPNEQFF
V gene: TRBV7-9; clone size: -; D gene: TRBD1; J gene: TRBJ2-3; CDR3 DNA: TGTGCCAGCAACGACAGGGGGGGCCCGACAGATACGCAGTATTTT; CDR3 protein: CASNDRGGPTDTQYF
V gene: TRBV27; clone size: once; D gene: TRBD2; J gene: TRBJ2-7; CDR3 DNA: TGTGCCAGCAGTTTATCGGCGGGAGTAGCTTACGAGCAGTACTTC; CDR3 protein: CASSLSAGVAYEQYF
V gene: TRBV19; clone size: -; D gene: -; J gene: TRBJ1-2; CDR3 DNA: TGTGCCAGTAGTATAGGGACTCCTCTCTATGGCTACACCTTC; CDR3 protein: CASSIGTPLYGYTF
V gene: TRBV19; clone size: -; D gene: TRBD1; J gene: TRBJ1-2; CDR3 DNA: TGTGCCAGTAGATTCCGGGACAGTGATGGCTACACCTTC; CDR3 protein: CASRFRDSDGYTF
V gene: TRBV28; clone size: -; D gene: TRBD1; J gene: TRBJ1-5; CDR3 DNA: TGTGCCAGCAGTACAGGGGGCTCGGGCCAGCCCCAGCATTTT; CDR3 protein: CASSTGGSGQPQHF
V gene: TRBV7-9; clone size: -; D gene: TRBD1; J gene: TRBJ2-7; CDR3 DNA: TGTGCCAGCAGCCCCGGTGGGGGGACAGGGGCCTACGAGCAGTACTTC; CDR3 protein: CASSPGGGTGAYEQYF
V gene: TRBV19; clone size: few; D gene: -; J gene: TRBJ1-5; CDR3 DNA: TGTGCCAGTAGTATTGATAGGGAACAGCCCCAGCATTTT; CDR3 protein: CASSIDREQPQHF
V gene: TRBV7-8; clone size: -; D gene: TRBD2; J gene: TRBJ2-1; CDR3 DNA: TGTGCCAGCAGCCTGCGGACTAGTCATGAGCAGTTCTTC; CDR3 protein: CASSLRTSHEQFF
V gene: TRBV10-3; clone size: -; D gene: TRBD1; J gene: TRBJ1-5; CDR3 DNA: TGTGCCATCAGAACGACGGATCCGGGACAGGGGGTAATTCGGAGCAATCAGCCCCAGCATTTT; CDR3 protein: CAIRTTDPGQGVIRSNQPQHF
V gene: TRBV28; clone size: -; D gene: -; J gene: TRBJ2-7; CDR3 DNA: TGTGCCAGCAGGGGTTACAACGAGCAGTACTTC; CDR3 protein: CASRGYNEQYF
V gene: TRBV28; clone size: -; D gene: -; J gene: TRBJ1-1; CDR3 DNA: TGTGCCAGCAGTTTACCCCCCCACACTGAAGCTTTCTTT; CDR3 protein: CASSLPPHTEAFF
V gene: TRBV7-2; clone size: -; D gene: -; J gene: TRBJ2-1; CDR3 DNA: TGTGCCAGCAGCCTACAAGGGGGAGCATTAGAAGAGCAGTTCTTC; CDR3 protein: CASSLQGGALEEQFF
V gene: TRBV5-1; clone size: -; D gene: TRBD2; J gene: TRBJ2-1; CDR3 DNA: TGCGCCAGCAGCTTCGCTGCTAGCGGCAGGGATGAGCAGTTCTTC; CDR3 protein: CASSFAASGRDEQFF
V gene: TRBV2; clone size: few; D gene: TRBD2; J gene: TRBJ2-7; CDR3 DNA: TGTGCCAGCTCCCCCGGGACTAGCTCCTACGAGCAGTACTTC; CDR3 protein: CASSPGTSSYEQYF
V gene: TRBV29-1; clone size: -; D gene: -; J gene: TRBJ1-2; CDR3 DNA: TGCAGCGCCCTGGGGGACTATGGCTACACCTTC; CDR3 protein: CSALGDYGYTF
V gene: TRBV15; clone size: -; D gene: -; J gene: TRBJ1-2; CDR3 DNA: TGTGCCACCAGCAGAAAGGGAGACACCGGACCGTATGGCTACACCTTC; CDR3 protein: CATSRKGDTGPYGYTF
V gene: TRBV11-3; clone size: -; D gene: -; J gene: TRBJ1-5; CDR3 DNA: TGTGCCAGCAGCTTGGGGGCAGGTGCTGGCAATCAGCCCCAGCATTTT; CDR3 protein: CASSLGAGAGNQPQHF
V gene: TRBV29-1; clone size: -; D gene: TRBD1; J gene: TRBJ2-5; CDR3 DNA: TGCAGCGTCCCGACAGGGGGGTACCAAGAGACCCAGTACTTC; CDR3 protein: CSVPTGGYQETQYF
V gene: TRBV7-2; clone size: -; D gene: -; J gene: TRBJ1-6; CDR3 DNA: TGTGCCAGCAGCTTAAGGATGAAGGCCCTCCACTTT; CDR3 protein: CASSLRMKALHF
V gene: TRBV7-2; clone size: -; D gene: TRBD1; J gene: TRBJ1-1; CDR3 DNA: TGTGCCAGCAGCTTAGCCCGGACAGGGGTTGAAGCTTTCTTT; CDR3 protein: CASSLARTGVEAFF
V gene: TRBV30; clone size: few; D gene: -; J gene: TRBJ1-2; CDR3 DNA: TGTGCCTGGAGCCTAGCAGAGAACTATGGCTACACCTTC; CDR3 protein: CAWSLAENYGYTF
V gene: TRBV5-1; clone size: once; D gene: -; J gene: TRBJ2-5; CDR3 DNA: TGCGCCAGCAGCCTCATAGGGGTGGGAGAGACCCAGTACTTC; CDR3 protein: CASSLIGVGETQYF
V gene: TRBV27; clone size: -; D gene: TRBD1; J gene: TRBJ1-1; CDR3 DNA: TGTGCCAGCAGTTCAACACGGACAGGTCACACTGAAGCTTTCTTT; CDR3 protein: CASSSTRTGHTEAFF
V gene: TRBV9; clone size: -; D gene: -; J gene: TRBJ1-3; CDR3 DNA: TGTGCCAGCAGCGTCCGCCCGGGGATGGGAAACACCATATATTTT; CDR3 protein: CASSVRPGMGNTIYF
V gene: TRBV28; clone size: -; D gene: -; J gene: TRBJ2-1; CDR3 DNA: TGTGCCAGCAGTTTATCCCGATTAGCGGTTAACAATGAGCAGTTCTTC; CDR3 protein: CASSLSRLAVNNEQFF
V gene: TRBV28; clone size: -; D gene: TRBD2; J gene: TRBJ2-7; CDR3 DNA: TGTGCCAGCAGCAAATTACTAGCGGGAAACGAGCAGTACTTC; CDR3 protein: CASSKLLAGNEQYF
V gene: TRBV23-1; clone size: -; D gene: -; J gene: TRBJ2-4; CDR3 DNA: TGCGCCAGCAGTCAATCTCAGCCGAGTACAGTCCACCGACTAGCCAAAAACATTCAGTACTTC; CDR3 protein: CASSQSQPSTVHRLAKNIQYF
V gene: TRBV9; clone size: -; D gene: -; J gene: TRBJ2-5; CDR3 DNA: TGTGCCAGCAGCGTTATCCCAGGACAGCAAGAGACCCAGTACTTC; CDR3 protein: CASSVIPGQQETQYF
V gene: TRBV19; clone size: -; D gene: -; J gene: TRBJ2-7; CDR3 DNA: TGTGCCAGTACCCCGGCAGGATACGAGCAGTACTTC; CDR3 protein: CASTPAGYEQYF
V gene: TRBV7-8; clone size: -; D gene: TRBD1; J gene: TRBJ1-2; CDR3 DNA: TGTGCCAGCAGGGCCGGGACAGGGGCGGGCTATGGCTACACCTTC; CDR3 protein: CASRAGTGAGYGYTF
V gene: TRBV7-9; clone size: -; D gene: -; J gene: TRBJ2-1; CDR3 DNA: TGTGCCAGCAGCAAGAACAATGAGCAGTTCTTC; CDR3 protein: CASSKNNEQFF
V gene: TRBV5-6; clone size: -; D gene: -; J gene: TRBJ1-2; CDR3 DNA: TGTGCCAGCAGCTTAGATTGGGCGAAATATGGCTACACCTTC; CDR3 protein: CASSLDWAKYGYTF
V gene: TRBV7-9; clone size: -; D gene: -; J gene: TRBJ1-1; CDR3 DNA: TGTGCCAGCAGTTCGGTAGCGGGTGACACTGAAGCTTTCTTT; CDR3 protein: CASSSVAGDTEAFF
V gene: TRBV29-1; clone size: -; D gene: TRBD2; J gene: TRBJ2-1; CDR3 DNA: TGCAGCGTCCCGACTAGCGGGCTCTACAATGAGCAGTTCTTC; CDR3 protein: CSVPTSGLYNEQFF
V gene: TRBV28; clone size: -; D gene: -; J gene: TRBJ2-2; CDR3 DNA: TGTGCCAGCAGTTTCCCGTCCGCACGGAGGGGAAACACCGGGGAGCTGTTTTTT; CDR3 protein: CASSFPSARRGNTGELFF